This passage covers 10 T cell receptor beta chains from one sample sequenced in a study of identical twins. TCRdb ran MiXCR on the 5' RACE reads and lists one entry per CDR3 protein. The sample includes some 760,000 distinct CDR3 sequences, about 20% of them seen just once. These data are also associated with another study on T cells expressing NK-cell markers.

The sample comprised PBMCs. The receptors stem from a young woman in good health.

The chain has TRBV7-9 and TRBJ2-3, with 10 bases that match TRBD2. The CDR3 consists of 17 residues. Germline V CDR1 and CDR2: SEHNR, FQNEAQ (reference sequence). V shed 4 bases and J 10 bases; nucleotides not matched to a gene: 17. This CDR3 is CASSSNRQRGGLLSQYF. The DNA of the CDR3 is TGTGCCAGCAGCTCAAACCGGCAGCGGGGGGGCCTTTTGTCGCAGTATTTT.

The chain joins TRBV5-1 to TRBJ1-2; TRBD1 might be the D (5 bases). The CDR3 covers 13 residues. Deletions cut 4 bases from V and 4 bases from J, with 11 bases between. CDR1 is SGHRS, CDR2 YFSETQ, per germline. The CDR3: CASSQTETYGYTF. CDR3 coding DNA: TGCGCCAGCAGCCAGACAGAGACCTATGGCTACACCTTC.

This clonotype has more than one count but fewer than ten. The chain carries TRBV27 and TRBJ2-3; D is perhaps TRBD1 (5 bases). V shed 7 bases and J shed 0 bases, with 17 bases lying between them. Per germline, CDR1 MNHEY and CDR2 SMNVEV (reference sequence). The CDR3 runs to 16 residues. CDR3 residues: CASTKMGRPSTDTQYF. CDR3 nucleotides: TGTGCCAGCACAAAGATGGGGCGGCCTAGCACAGATACGCAGTATTTT.

The chain uses TRBV20-1 and TRBJ2-1; the match to TRBD2 covers 12 bases. CDR3 length equals 15 residues. Germline V gene sequence: CDR1 DFQATT, CDR2 SNEGSKA (reference sequence). V lost 3 bases and J lost 8; bases outside the gene matches: 8. DNA for the CDR3: TGCAGTGCTAGCCCGACTAGCGGGAGCTTGTATGAGCAGTTCTTC. It yields the protein CSASPTSGSLYEQFF.

The chain uses TRBV5-4 and TRBJ1-6; D remains ambiguous. This CDR3 contains 20 residues. Germline-derived CDR1 and CDR2 are SGHNT and YYREEE (reference sequence). V was cut by 0 bases and J by 0 bases, with 19 bases left in between. The chain's CDR3 is CASSLGPNSGSSSYNSPLHF. CDR3 nucleotide sequence: TGTGCCAGCAGCTTGGGCCCTAATTCAGGATCGAGCTCCTATAATTCACCCCTCCACTTT.

This clonotype was seen only a few times. The genes are TRBV29-1 and TRBJ2-1; D may be TRBD2 (6 bases). V was clipped by 3 bases and J by 7 bases, with 22 bases between them. This CDR3 is built from 16 residues. Germline loops: CDR1 SQVTM, CDR2 ANQGSEA. CDR3 loop: CSVEGGPQGLINEQFF. CDR3 nucleotide sequence: TGCAGCGTTGAGGGTGGGCCGCAGGGACTTATTAATGAGCAGTTCTTC.

The rearrangement links TRBV29-1 to TRBJ2-3; D remains ambiguous. The germline gives CDR1 SQVTM, CDR2 ANQGSEA. The CDR3 spans 13 residues. With 5 bases removed from V and 1 base from J, the gap between germline ends came to 10 bases. The CDR3, as DNA: TGCAGCGTTCTCCCGTCGGGCACAGATACGCAGTATTTT. Amino acid sequence: CSVLPSGTDTQYF.

This rearrangement joins TRBV5-1 to TRBJ2-2; D unclear. Looked up from germline, CDR1 is SGHRS and CDR2 is YFSETQ. Trimming stripped 0 bases from V and 1 base from J, with 7 bases between. The CDR3 has 15 residues. CDR3 in amino acids: CASSLGLVNTGELFF. The CDR3 coding sequence is TGCGCCAGCAGCTTGGGCCTGGTGAACACCGGGGAGCTGTTTTTT.

This clonotype was recorded a few times. The chain uses TRBV29-1 and TRBJ2-7, with D perhaps TRBD2 (6 bases). Germline CDR1 reads SQVTM; CDR2 reads ANQGSEA. V lost 4 bases, J lost 3 bases, and 13 bases lay in between. The CDR3 totals 13 residues. The CDR3 DNA sequence: TGCAGCGTTGCGCTCGCGGGGATCTACGAGCAGTACTTC. As protein: CSVALAGIYEQYF.

This clonotype turned up a few times. Here the CDR3 DNA reads TGTGCCAGCAGTCGACAAGGGGGCCCTGGAAACACCATATATTTT. This encodes CASSRQGGPGNTIYF. This chain connects TRBV6-1 to TRBJ1-3, with 7 bases lining up with TRBD1. J was trimmed by 2 bases and V by 5 bases; bases with no gene match: 6. Germline CDR1 MNHNS, CDR2 SASEGT. The CDR3 has 15 amino acids.